A selection of T cell receptor beta chains follows, all from one sample in a study of T cells in Graves' hyperthyroidism and ophthalmopathy. Each CDR3 protein is one row after TCRdb ran MiXCR on the multiplex PCR reads. This repertoire shows hundreds of thousands of distinct CDR3 sequences, roughly a quarter found once; its top ten account for approximately 11%. Sequenced sample: blood. These receptors all stem from a woman under 40 with Graves' ophthalmopathy. Each CDR3 is given with its conserved first and last residue. A D gene is named only where the DNA matches it firmly. For some rows the clone size is stated as once, few or many, or as a class when expanded; others skip it.

TRBD1,TRBJ1-2,TRBV5-4,.,TGTGCCAGCAGCTCCCCTGGACAAGGGGGCGATGGCTACACCTTC,CASSSPGQGGDGYTF
.,TRBJ1-2,TRBV29-1,many,TGCAGCGTTGAAGAGAACCATGGCTACACCTTC,CSVEENHGYTF
.,TRBJ1-1,TRBV6-5,.,TGTGCCAGCAGTCACAGATCCCGCCCCACTGAAGCTTTCTTT,CASSHRSRPTEAFF
TRBD1,TRBJ2-7,TRBV28,many,TGTGCCAGCAGCGATCTACCGGGACAGGGGGAAGAGCAGTACTTC,CASSDLPGQGEEQYF
TRBD1,TRBJ2-2,TRBV6-2/TRBV6-3,many,TGTGCCAGCAGAAAAGGGGGCAGGAACACCGGGGAGCTGTTTTTT,CASRKGGRNTGELFF
TRBD1,TRBJ1-1,TRBV28,.,TGTGCCAGCAGTAAGGGGACAGGGGTCTATGCGGGCACTGAAGCTTTCTTT,CASSKGTGVYAGTEAFF
TRBD1,TRBJ2-7,TRBV2,.,TGTGCCAGCAGCCGACCCGACAGGGGGTCCTACGAGCAGTACTTC,CASSRPDRGSYEQYF
.,TRBJ1-1,TRBV5-1,.,TGCGCCAGCACCCTGCCGGGGACAACCGAAGCTTTCTTT,CASTLPGTTEAFF
.,TRBJ2-7,TRBV2,few,TGTGCCAGCAGGCCGGGTCAAAAGGTCTACGAGCAGTACTTC,CASRPGQKVYEQYF
TRBD1,TRBJ1-2,TRBV5-1,.,TGCGCCAGCAGCCGGGAGGTCGGACAGGGACTCTATGGCTACACCTTC,CASSREVGQGLYGYTF
.,TRBJ1-1,TRBV18,many,TGTGCCAGCAAAACCGGGTCAGACACTGAAGCTTTCTTT,CASKTGSDTEAFF
.,TRBJ2-5,TRBV4-3,many,TGCGCCAGCAGCCAAGTGCTCAGGGTCCCCCTTTCAGAGACCCAGTACTTC,CASSQVLRVPLSETQYF
.,TRBJ2-5,TRBV12-3/TRBV12-4,.,TGTGCCAGCAGTTTATCCTCCCAATCTCCAGCCCAGTACTTC,CASSLSSQSPAQYF
.,TRBJ2-7,TRBV6-1,many,TGTGCCAGCAAGCTACAGGCGGCGGGGATTCACGAGCAGTACTTC,CASKLQAAGIHEQYF
TRBD1,TRBJ1-2,TRBV12-3/TRBV12-4,many,TGTGCCAGCAGCCCAACAGGGGGCGGAGGCTATGGCTACACCTTC,CASSPTGGGGYGYTF
.,TRBJ1-1,TRBV6-1,many,TGTGCCAGCAGTGGTAGTGGCATGGCGGACACTGAAGCTTTCTTT,CASSGSGMADTEAFF
.,TRBJ1-2,TRBV6-1,few,TGTGCCAGCAGCACGACGGAAAAACTTCATTATGGCTACACCTTC,CASSTTEKLHYGYTF
.,TRBJ2-2,TRBV12-3/TRBV12-4,.,TGTGCCAGCGCCTACAGGAAAACCCCCTTGAACACCGGGGAGCTGTTTTTT,CASAYRKTPLNTGELFF
TRBD2,TRBJ2-3,TRBV6-1,few,TGTGCCAGCAGTGAAAGGGGGCGGGGGGGCGCAGATACGCAGTATTTT,CASSERGRGGADTQYF
TRBD1,TRBJ2-7,TRBV5-1,.,TGCGCCAGCAGGCCGGGACAGGCCGTGGGTGAGCAGTACTTC,CASRPGQAVGEQYF
.,TRBJ1-5,TRBV5-5,.,TGTGCCAGCAGCTTGTGGGAGAACAATCAGCCCCATCATTTT,CASSLWENNQPHHF
.,TRBJ2-7,TRBV24-1,many,TGTGCCACCGTCCCCGACGAGCAGTACTTC,CATVPDEQYF
.,TRBJ2-3,TRBV12-3/TRBV12-4,many,TGTGCCAGCAGTTTTGTGGGGGGTACCACAGATACGCAGTATTTT,CASSFVGGTTDTQYF
.,TRBJ1-2,TRBV5-1,many,TGCGCCAGCAGCTTGGACGGGGGCAGGAATGGCTACACCTTC,CASSLDGGRNGYTF
TRBD1,TRBJ2-7,TRBV9,few,TGTGCCAGCAGCGACCCGACAGGGGGTGGTGAGCAGTACTTC,CASSDPTGGGEQYF
TRBD2,TRBJ2-5,TRBV29-1,few,TGCAGCGGCCGGACGGGGGGAGAGACCCAGTACTTC,CSGRTGGETQYF
TRBD2,TRBJ2-7,TRBV6-5,many,TGTGCCAGCAGTTACTCGTACCTAGCGGGGGACCTTGTCTACGAGCAGTACTTC,CASSYSYLAGDLVYEQYF
.,TRBJ2-5,TRBV7-8,many,TGTGCCAGCAGCTTAGGCCCGCTAGAAGGGGAGACCCAGTACTTC,CASSLGPLEGETQYF
.,TRBJ2-7,TRBV28,.,TGTGCCAGCAAGGAAACAGATTACGAGCAGTACTTC,CASKETDYEQYF
.,TRBJ1-1,TRBV12-3/TRBV12-4,few,TGTGCCAGCAGCCAAACAGGATTGGCTTTCTTT,CASSQTGLAFF
.,TRBJ1-3,TRBV18,many,TGTGCCAGCTCAACAGGATTTGGAAACACCATATATTTT,CASSTGFGNTIYF
.,TRBJ2-2,TRBV12-3/TRBV12-4,many,TGTGCCAGCACGGAATCGAACACCGGGGAGCTGTTTTTT,CASTESNTGELFF
.,TRBJ1-2,TRBV30,.,TGTGCCTGGAACCCCGGGACGGACTATGGCTACACCTTC,CAWNPGTDYGYTF
TRBD2,TRBJ2-5,TRBV11-2,.,TGTGCCAGCAGCTTCCCCCTCTTACCTAGCGGGGGGAAAGAGACCAAGTACTTC,CASSFPLLPSGGKETKYF
.,TRBJ1-2,TRBV12-3/TRBV12-4,few,TGTGCCAGCAGTTGGGCAGCTGGCTACACCTTC,CASSWAAGYTF
.,TRBJ2-7,TRBV20-1,many,TGCAGTGCTAGAGTCGGGTACGAGCAGTACTTC,CSARVGYEQYF